Following are 21 T cell receptor beta chains from one sample sequenced in a study of T cells in Graves' hyperthyroidism and ophthalmopathy. Using RNA transcripts as the source, TCR beta CDR3 regions were amplified. During a first-round RT-PCR of the TCR CDR3, the HTBI primer set was used. One entry per CDR3 protein, called by TCRdb with MiXCR from the multiplex PCR reads. Among 370,000 or so distinct CDR3 sequences listed, 25% were seen once. Source material: blood. These receptors came from a man aged 50 or older with Graves' hyperthyroidism.

There are a few counts of this clonotype. The V and J genes are TRBV2 and TRBJ1-3; unclear D gene. The CDR3 covers 15 residues. The germline V gene has CDR1 SNHLY and CDR2 FYNNEI. Trimming removed 3 bases from V and 0 bases from J, with 9 bases in between. The CDR3 region is CASSEGRYSGNTIYF. The DNA for the CDR3 is TGTGCCAGCAGTGAGGGCAGGTACTCTGGAAACACCATATATTTT.

This chain connects TRBV3-1 to TRBJ2-2; D is unresolved. Germline V CDR1 and CDR2: LGHDT, YNNKEL (reference sequence). The germline V and J ends were trimmed by 0 bases and 4 bases, with 15 bases remaining between them. The CDR3 loop spans 17 amino acids. The CDR3, as DNA: TGTGCCAGCAGCCAAGATGTGATTCGGAGTCGCACCGGGGAGCTGTTTTTT. Its protein product is CASSQDVIRSRTGELFF.

This chain uses TRBV24-1 with TRBJ2-1, with 8 positions matching TRBD1. Germline CDR1 is KGHDR and CDR2 is SFDVKD. The CDR3 spans 16 residues. J lost 6 bases, V lost 3 bases, and 9 bases had no gene match. CDR3: CATSDILGQDLNEQFF. The CDR3 nucleotides are TGTGCCACCAGTGATATCTTGGGACAGGACCTCAATGAGCAGTTCTTC.

This clonotype came up many times. The V call is TRBV11-2, the J call TRBJ2-6; D remains unclear. This CDR3 has 13 amino acids. Deletions cut 1 base from V and 4 bases from J, with 2 bases between. Germline CDR1 reads SGHAT; CDR2 reads FQNNGV. CDR3 bases: TGTGCCAGCAGCTTAGCCGGGGCCAACGTCCTGACTTTC. This sequence encodes CASSLAGANVLTF.

The chain joins TRBV10-3 to TRBJ1-2; D call uncertain. V lost 2 bases and J lost 0, with 4 bases in between. The CDR3 has 13 amino acids. Germline loops: CDR1 ENHRY, CDR2 SYGVKD. The CDR3 nucleotides are TGTGCCATCAGTGAGGGAACTAACTATGGCTACACCTTC. It yields the protein CAISEGTNYGYTF.

V gene TRBV19 combines with J gene TRBJ2-1, with D maybe TRBD2 (7 bases). With 10 bases removed from V and 4 bases from J, the gap between germline ends came to 29 bases. The CDR3 runs to 18 residues. Germline-derived CDR1 and CDR2 are LNHDA and SQIVND (reference sequence). The CDR3 bases are TGTGCCACAAGGTTACAGGGAGGGGTAGCGGGCTCATACAATGAGCAGTTCTTC. This codes for CATRLQGGVAGSYNEQFF.

This chain links TRBV7-6 with TRBJ2-1; 7 bases map to TRBD2. V shed 0 bases, J shed 3 bases, and the junction held 8 bases outside the gene matches. CDR1 is SGHVS and CDR2 is FNYEAQ in the germline V gene. The CDR3 has 17 residues. The CDR3 loop is CASSLAQASGRYNEQFF. The CDR3 coding sequence is TGTGCCAGCAGCTTAGCGCAGGCTAGCGGACGCTACAATGAGCAGTTCTTC.

The genes are TRBV7-6 and TRBJ2-7; D call uncertain. The length of the CDR3 is 14 residues. The V gene lost 2 bases and the J gene lost 8 bases, with 16 bases spanning the gap. CDR1 SGHVS and CDR2 FNYEAQ come from the germline V gene. The CDR3 loop reads CASSLIGSTEKQYF. The CDR3 nucleotides read TGTGCCAGCAGCTTAATCGGGTCAACAGAAAAGCAGTACTTC.

The rearrangement joins TRBV7-6 to TRBJ2-5, with D tentatively TRBD1 or TRBD2 (5 bases each). The CDR3 contains 14 residues. Per germline, CDR1 SGHVS and CDR2 FNYEAQ. The ends were cut back, 2 bases at V and 5 bases at J, with 12 bases in the middle. CDR3 nucleotides: TGTGCCAGCAGCTTAACACAGAGGGGTGAGACCCAGTACTTC. Translated, it gives CASSLTQRGETQYF.

The chain carries TRBV10-3 and TRBJ2-1; tentative D call: TRBD2 (5 bases). The CDR3 extends over 11 amino acids. Trimming removed 11 bases at V and 9 bases at J, with 14 bases between. The V gene's germline CDR1 is ENHRY and CDR2 SYGVKD. The DNA of the CDR3 is TGTGCCGCGGGCCTTAGCAGTGAGCAGTTCTTC. The encoded protein is CAAGLSSEQFF.

The sample holds a few counts of this clonotype. This chain connects TRBV7-9 to TRBJ2-7, with TRBD2 matching over 11 bases. CDR1 is SEHNR and CDR2 is FQNEAQ in the germline V gene (reference sequence). The ends lost 0 bases at V and 4 bases at J; junction bases unmatched: 14. The length of the CDR3 is 19 residues. The CDR3 DNA reads TGTGCCAGCAGCTTAGCGCGCGGGACTAGCGGAATCAACCCTTACGAGCAGTACTTC. Encoded protein: CASSLARGTSGINPYEQYF.

This clonotype was picked up one time. Relative to the germline gene, one junction end is altered; a read error may explain this. The chain has TRBV5-1 and TRBJ2-1; D may correspond to TRBD1 or TRBD2 (5 bases each). Looked up from germline, CDR1 is SGHRS and CDR2 is YFSETQ. CDR3 length: 15 residues. The CDR3 region is CASRMRVSEDNGQFF. Here the CDR3 DNA reads TGCGCCAGCAGGATGAGGGTTAGCGAGGACAATGGGCAGTTCTTC.

The genes are TRBV2 and TRBJ1-2; D call uncertain. Germline V lookup: CDR1 SNHLY, CDR2 FYNNEI. Trimming stripped 3 bases from V and 7 bases from J, with 12 bases between. The CDR3 is made up of 13 amino acids. CDR3 sequence reads: CASSETSWSGYTF. Here the CDR3 DNA reads TGTGCCAGCAGTGAGACATCCTGGAGTGGCTACACCTTC.

V gene TRBV7-3 combines with J gene TRBJ2-5; TRBD2 aligns across 8 bases. J was trimmed by 12 bases and V by 2 bases; bases with no gene match: 23. CDR3 length: 18 residues. From germline, CDR1 is SGHTA and CDR2 FQGTGA. The CDR3 region is CASSLVRENRREESAKYF. The CDR3 coding sequence is TGTGCCAGCAGCTTAGTCCGGGAAAATCGGCGGGAGGAAAGTGCTAAGTACTTC.

This clonotype has a handful of counts. The chain couples TRBV4-2 to TRBJ2-1; the D gene could be TRBD1 or TRBD2 (6 bases each). CDR1 LGHNA and CDR2 YNFKEQ come from the germline V gene. The CDR3 length is 13 residues. Between the trimmed V and J ends, which lost 3 bases and 9 bases, there was a span of 12 bases. The chain's CDR3 is CASSQEGGGEQFF. The CDR3 region has the DNA TGTGCCAGCAGCCAGGAAGGGGGAGGTGAGCAGTTCTTC.

The chain recombines TRBV15 with TRBJ2-2; 7 nucleotides agree with TRBD2. V shed 2 bases, J shed 5 bases, and the junction held 2 bases outside the gene matches. Germline V gene lookup returns CDR1 LNHNV and CDR2 YYDKDF (reference sequence). CDR3 size: 14 residues. The CDR3 region is CATSRQGGTGELFF. The CDR3 nucleotides are TGTGCCACCAGCAGACAGGGAGGGACCGGGGAGCTGTTTTTT.

This chain connects TRBV7-8 to TRBJ2-7; D is possibly TRBD2 (5 bases). The CDR3 length is 14 residues. Per germline, CDR1 SGHVS and CDR2 FQNEAQ. With 3 bases removed from V and 3 bases from J, the gap between germline ends came to 12 bases. The DNA for the CDR3 is TGTGCCAGCAGCTTTGGACTGGACCTCTACGAGCAGTACTTC. Protein product: CASSFGLDLYEQYF.

The chain joins TRBV5-1 to TRBJ2-7, with 10 bases fitting TRBD1. The CDR3 spans 14 residues. The germline V gene has CDR1 SGHRS and CDR2 YFSETQ. Trimming cost V 4 bases and J 3 bases; bases outside gene matches: 4. The CDR3 sequence: CASSRRTGGYEQYF. CDR3 nucleotides: TGCGCCAGCAGCCGGCGGACAGGGGGCTACGAGCAGTACTTC.

The chain has TRBV9 and TRBJ2-7, with 7 nucleotides matching TRBD2. From germline, CDR1 is SGDLS and CDR2 YYNGEE. This CDR3 spans 15 amino acids. With 0 bases clipped from V and 4 bases from J, the junction kept 7 bases outside the gene matches. DNA of the CDR3: TGTGCCAGCAGCGTAGGGGAGGGAGATCGGTACGAGCAGTACTTC. Protein product: CASSVGEGDRYEQYF.

V and J are TRBV5-1 and TRBJ2-2; 8 bases are shared with TRBD2. The CDR3 totals 16 residues. CDR1 is SGHRS and CDR2 is YFSETQ in the germline V gene. V lost 1 base to trimming and J lost 2 bases; unmatched junction nucleotides: 4. CDR3 coding DNA: TGCGCCAGCAGCTTGTGGCTAGCGGGCAACACCGGGGAGCTGTTTTTT. This gives the protein CASSLWLAGNTGELFF.

This clonotype was picked up many times. The chain has TRBV3-1 and TRBJ2-5, with TRBD2 matching over 7 bases. The J segment lost 5 bases and the V segment lost 3 bases, leaving 6 bases of the junction unmatched. This CDR3 is built from 14 residues. Germline CDR1 reads LGHDT; CDR2 reads YNNKEL (reference sequence). CDR3 residues: CASSHSQGGETQYF. The CDR3 DNA follows: TGTGCCAGCAGCCATTCGCAGGGAGGGGAGACCCAGTACTTC.